Following are 20 T cell receptor beta chains from one sample sequenced in a study of shared clonotypes between healthy human individuals. Generated by immunoSEQ multiplex PCR, the TCRdb table keeps only in-frame clones and is missing some. Of 2 million to 2.5 million clones in the sample, around 95% are singletons; the top ten hold roughly 0.13%. The sample taken for sequencing was naive CD4+ T cells sorted from blood. Stated subset: CD45RA+ positively selected. These receptors all come from a man in his late teens or twenties in good health.

This clone showed up just once. J is TRBJ2-2 and V is TRBV5-1, with 13 positions matching TRBD2. The CDR3 is 16 residues long. Germline V gives CDR1 SGHRS, CDR2 YFSETQ. The V gene end was trimmed by 4 bases and the J gene end by 5 bases; junction bases not matched to a gene: 5. CDR3 in DNA: TGCGCCAGCAGCAGGGGACTAGCGGGGAAAACCGGGGAGCTGTTTTTT. Translating gives CASSRGLAGKTGELFF.

The genes are TRBV28 and TRBJ1-4; D gene unclear. The CDR3 runs 15 residues. CDR1 is MDHEN, CDR2 SYDVKM, per germline. V gave up 7 bases and J gave up 0 bases, with 12 bases separating them. In DNA, the CDR3 is TGTGCCAGCACCGTTAAGGGTGCAACTAATGAAAAACTGTTTTTT. Translation gives CASTVKGATNEKLFF.

The chain joins TRBV29-1 to TRBJ2-1; 11 positions agree with TRBD1. Unmatched junction bases numbered 12, after V lost 6 bases and J lost 5 bases. Germline V CDR1 and CDR2: SQVTM, ANQGSEA. The CDR3 has 16 residues. CDR3 coding DNA: TGCAGCGTAGCCCCGGGGACAGGGGGAGGTAACAATGAGCAGTTCTTC. Translating it yields CSVAPGTGGGNNEQFF.

CDR3 loop: CASSRQGGTGELFF. CDR3 coding DNA: TGTGCCAGCAGCCGACAGGGGGGTACCGGGGAGCTGTTTTTT. V gene TRBV6-1 combines with J gene TRBJ2-2, with 9 positions matching TRBD1. This CDR3 is built from 14 residues. The V gene's germline CDR1 is MNHNS and CDR2 SASEGT. V shed 6 bases, J shed 5 bases, and the junction held 4 bases outside the gene matches.

V and J are TRBV25-1 and TRBJ1-4; 7 positions match TRBD1. The CDR3 length is 16 residues. Trimming took 3 bases from V and 3 from J; bases not matched to a gene: 7. Germline CDR1 MGHDK, CDR2 SYGVNS. Written as DNA, the CDR3 is TGTGCCAGCAGTGACGTGACAGGGCGAGCTAATGAAAAACTGTTTTTT. This translates into CASSDVTGRANEKLFF.

The V and J genes are TRBV4-2 and TRBJ2-7; tentative D call: TRBD1 (5 bases). Trimming shortened V by 0 bases and J by 7 bases, and 13 bases separated the two germline ends. The CDR3 covers 14 residues. CDR1 and CDR2 from the germline V gene are LGHNA and YNFKEQ. The CDR3 coding sequence is TGTGCCAGCAGCCAAGAACCCAGGGTAGGTGAGCAGTACTTC. Translation gives CASSQEPRVGEQYF.

V usage is TRBV6-1 and J usage is TRBJ2-3, with a weak D call TRBD1 (6 bases). Looked up from germline, CDR1 is MNHNS and CDR2 is SASEGT. Trimming took 2 bases from V and 3 from J, leaving 12 bases between them. The length of the CDR3 is 15 residues. CDR3 coding DNA: TGTGCCAGCAGTGAACAGGGGAGCCTAACAGATACGCAGTATTTT. Residues: CASSEQGSLTDTQYF.

Turning to this clone: The sample contains more than one DNA sequence encoding this CDR3. The chain joins TRBV10-3 to TRBJ1-1; 7 nucleotides line up with TRBD1. The CDR3 is made up of 13 amino acids. Germline V lookup: CDR1 ENHRY, CDR2 SYGVKD. V dropped 4 bases and J dropped 4; count of bases not matched to a gene: 3. The DNA of the CDR3 is TGTGCCATCAGTGGCCCAGGGGGCACTGAAGCTTTCTTT. The encoded protein is CAISGPGGTEAFF.

Regarding this clone: Other DNA sequences in this sample translate to the same CDR3. The chain combines TRBV30 with TRBJ2-1; 9 positions match TRBD2. V lost 1 base, J lost 6 bases, and 1 base stayed unmatched. The CDR3 loop spans 13 amino acids. The V gene's germline CDR1 is GTSNPN and CDR2 SVGIG (reference sequence). CDR3 in amino acids: CAWSASGINEQFF. For the CDR3, the DNA is TGTGCCTGGAGTGCTAGCGGGATCAATGAGCAGTTCTTC. Full variable domain (missing parts from reference TRBV30 and TRBJ2-1): SQTIHQWPATLVQPVGSPLSLECTVEGTSNPNLYWYRQAAGRGLQLLFYSVGIGQISSEVPQNLSASRPQDRQFILSSKKLLLSDSGFYLCAWSASGINEQFFGPGTRLTVL.

This clone was seen only once. This specimen includes other DNA sequences encoding the same CDR3. This chain links TRBV5-8 with TRBJ2-3; D unresolved. The germline V and J ends were trimmed by 2 bases and 0 bases, with 4 bases remaining between them. The germline CDR1 and CDR2 sequences are SGHTS and YDEGEE. The length of the CDR3 is 13 residues. In DNA, the CDR3 is TGTGCCAGCAGCTTTGGGAGCACAGATACGCAGTATTTT. Residues: CASSFGSTDTQYF.

This clone was observed a handful of times. Other DNA sequences in this specimen translate into the identical CDR3. V usage is TRBV7-2 and J usage is TRBJ2-3; TRBD2 matches 8 bases. The V segment lost 1 base and the J segment 0 bases; nucleotides outside the gene matches: 0. Germline V gene sequence: CDR1 SGHTA, CDR2 FQGNSA. The CDR3 has 15 residues. DNA of the CDR3: TGTGCCAGCAGCTTAGGACTAGCGAGCACAGATACGCAGTATTTT. Amino acids: CASSLGLASTDTQYF.

The chain links TRBV2 to TRBJ2-7; the D gene is possibly TRBD2 (5 bases). The germline gives CDR1 SNHLY, CDR2 FYNNEI. The CDR3 contains 13 residues. The V end lost 4 bases, the J end lost 6 bases, and 13 bases lay between the germline ends. As DNA, the CDR3 is TGTGCCAGCAGTGGGACTCCTGTTGGCGAGCAGTACTTC. It yields the protein CASSGTPVGEQYF. Drawing the rest from reference TRBV2 and TRBJ2-7, the complete variable domain is EPEVTQTPSHQVTQMGQEVILRCVPISNHLYFYWYRQILGQKVEFLVSFYNNEISEKSEIFDDQFSVERPDGSNFTLKIRSTKLEDSAMYFCASSGTPVGEQYFGPGTRLTVT.

The chain has TRBV5-1 and TRBJ1-5; weak D call: TRBD1 (5 bases). The V gene's germline CDR1 is SGHRS and CDR2 YFSETQ. V was cut by 5 bases and J by 1 base, with 13 bases left in between. The CDR3 runs 15 residues. The CDR3 sequence is CASRVNRDSNQPQHF. As DNA, the CDR3 is TGCGCCAGCAGGGTGAATAGGGACAGCAATCAGCCCCAGCATTTT.

Comments on this clone: The identical CDR3 is also encoded by other nucleotide sequences in the sample. The genes are TRBV5-6 and TRBJ2-5; D remains unclear. This CDR3 region has 11 residues. Germline assignment: CDR1 SGHDT and CDR2 YYEEEE. The germline V and J ends were trimmed by 1 base and 4 bases, with 2 bases remaining between them. The CDR3 is CASSLLETQYF. CDR3 bases: TGTGCCAGCAGCTTGCTAGAGACCCAGTACTTC.

As to this clone: At one boundary the junction diverges from the germline segment, which might be a read error. The V and J genes are TRBV7-7 and TRBJ1-1, with D hard to call. In germline, CDR1 is SSHAT, CDR2 FNYEAQ (reference sequence). CDR3 size: 14 residues. The CDR3 DNA sequence: TGTGCTAGCAGCCGACCGGAGAGCTTCACTGAAGCTTTCTTT. Amino acids: CASSRPESFTEAFF. The full variable domain, in which reference TRBV7-7 and TRBJ1-1 provide the parts outside the CDR3, is GAGVSQSPRYKVTKRGQDVTLRCDPISSHATLYWYQQALGQGPEFLTYFNYEAQPDKSGLPSDRFSAERPEGSISTLTIQRTEQRDSAMYRCASSRPESFTEAFFGQGTRLTVV.

The chain recombines TRBV2 with TRBJ2-3; D might be TRBD1 or TRBD2, each matching 6 bases. Germline assignment: CDR1 SNHLY and CDR2 FYNNEI. Trimming shortened V by 1 base and J by 0 bases, and 8 bases separated the two germline ends. The length of the CDR3 is 15 residues. The CDR3 region has the DNA TGTGCCAGCAGTGAAGGGGGGGCGAGCACAGATACGCAGTATTTT. Protein sequence: CASSEGGASTDTQYF.

The chain employs TRBV5-4 and TRBJ2-1; possibly TRBD2 for D (5 bases). The CDR3 is 13 residues long. V was shortened by 0 bases and J by 9 bases, with 10 bases between the two germline ends. The V gene's germline CDR1 is SGHNT and CDR2 YYREEE (reference sequence). The CDR3 reads CASSLVFGGEQFF. DNA of the CDR3: TGTGCCAGCAGCTTGGTATTTGGAGGTGAGCAGTTCTTC.

This chain links TRBV7-2 with TRBJ1-3, with D maybe TRBD1 (6 bases). Germline CDR1 and CDR2: SGHTA and FQGNSA. This CDR3 region has 14 residues. Trimming took off 8 bases at V and 4 bases at J, with 15 bases between the two ends. The CDR3 DNA sequence: TGTGCCAGCTCGAACAGGGTAGCAGGAAACACCATATATTTT. Translating it yields CASSNRVAGNTIYF.

The chain has TRBV28 and TRBJ2-7; 9 bases agree with TRBD1. Trimming at V came to 5 bases and at J to 4 bases, leaving 18 bases not matched to a gene. CDR1 and CDR2 from the germline V gene are MDHEN and SYDVKM. The CDR3 is 18 amino acids. CDR3 DNA sequence: TGTGCCAGCAGTGGGGGGGGATTGACGGGACAGGGCTTTTACGAGCAGTACTTC. Its protein is CASSGGGLTGQGFYEQYF.

The chain links TRBV6-5 to TRBJ1-2, with a possible D match to TRBD1 (6 bases). CDR1 is MNHEY and CDR2 is SVGAGI in the germline V gene. The CDR3 is 15 residues long. V gave up 2 bases and J gave up 4 bases, with 14 bases separating them. The CDR3 DNA is TGTGCCAGCAGTTACAGGCAGGGGAACCTCTATGGCTACACCTTC. This encodes CASSYRQGNLYGYTF.